This entry lists 28 T cell receptor beta chains sequenced from one sample in a study of OX40 agonist ivuxolimab in advanced cancers. The receptor library was made with the immunoSEQ multiplex PCR assay. As stored in TCRdb, this immuneACCESS dataset retains in-frame rearrangements with V and J assigned. A fraction of the clones does not appear; measured against another copy, unresolved V genes explain less than half of the discrepancy, and the remainder lacks a known reason. The sample yields about 14,000 clones; around 80% were counted once. The top ten constitute about two fifths of the sample. Material: CD4+ or CD8+ T cells sorted from blood, obtained in a trial of the OX40 agonist ivuxolimab. Every receptor here comes from an adult with an advanced solid tumor such as melanoma, head and neck, liver or kidney cancer.

The rearrangement uses TRBV19 and TRBJ2-1, with 9 bases matching TRBD2. The germline CDR1 and CDR2 sequences are LNHDA and SQIVND (reference sequence). The V gene end was trimmed by 1 base and the J gene end by 7 bases; junction bases not matched to a gene: 8. The CDR3 extends over 16 amino acids. The CDR3 loop reads CASSIAPAGGPNEQFF. Written as DNA, the CDR3 is TGTGCCAGTAGTATAGCCCCCGCGGGAGGGCCGAATGAGCAGTTCTTC.

CDR3 DNA sequence: TGTGCCAGCAGCCCATGGTCGGACTCCTACGAGCAGTACTTC. It is translated as CASSPWSDSYEQYF. The chain is built from TRBV7-6 and TRBJ2-7; D is unresolved. The germline gives CDR1 SGHVS, CDR2 FNYEAQ. CDR3 length: 14 amino acids. Trimming left V 5 bases short and J 0 bases short, with 11 bases between.

The chain couples TRBV7-8 to TRBJ2-7, with 7 bases lining up with TRBD2. This CDR3 has 13 amino acids. Losses at the gene ends were 1 base for V and 6 bases for J; bases not matched to a gene: 3. CDR1 is SGHVS, CDR2 FQNEAQ, per germline. The CDR3, as DNA: TGTGCCAGCAGCTTAGTTGGGGGGGGCGAGCAGTACTTC. Protein product: CASSLVGGGEQYF.

With respect to this clone: An end of the junction differs from the germline gene, which may be a read error. The V gene is TRBV27, the J gene TRBJ2-4, with TRBD2 identical over 9 bases. CDR3 size: 16 residues. CDR1 is MNHEY and CDR2 is SMNVEV in the germline V gene (reference sequence). DNA of the CDR3: TGTGCCAGCAGTTTCCGGGGCGGGGGGGCCATAAACATTCAGTACTTC. Translating it yields CASSFRGGGAINIQYF.

This sequence joins TRBV5-1 and TRBJ1-1; perhaps TRBD1 as D (5 bases). The CDR3 covers 16 residues. V gave up 0 bases and J gave up 0 bases, with 12 bases separating them. Germline V lookup: CDR1 SGHRS, CDR2 YFSETQ. CDR3 nucleotide sequence: TGCGCCAGCAGCTTGGATCGTGGGGACCTGAACACTGAAGCTTTCTTT. Translating it yields CASSLDRGDLNTEAFF. The complete variable domain, with remaining parts taken from reference TRBV5-1 and TRBJ1-1, reads KAGVTQTPRYLIKTRGQQVTLSCSPISGHRSVSWYQQTPGQGLQFLFEYFSETQRNKGNFPGRFSGRQFSNSRSEMNVSTLELGDSALYLCASSLDRGDLNTEAFFGQGTRLTVV.

This clone has more than one count but fewer than ten. The chain combines TRBV19 with TRBJ1-1; the D is unclear. CDR1 and CDR2 (germline): LNHDA, SQIVND (reference sequence). The V end was cut by 3 bases, the J end by 1 base, with 9 bases between. There are 14 residues in the CDR3. CDR3 amino acids: CASSIRIGNTEAFF. The DNA of the CDR3 is TGTGCCAGTAGTATCCGAATCGGGAACACTGAAGCTTTCTTT.

This chain joins TRBV18 and TRBJ2-7; TRBD1 is a possible D gene (5 bases). Trimming left V 8 bases short and J 3 bases short, with 11 bases between. The V gene's germline CDR1 is KGHSH and CDR2 LQKENI. There are 12 residues in the CDR3. The CDR3 here is CASGPQGYEQYF. Written as DNA, the CDR3 is TGTGCCAGCGGCCCCCAGGGCTACGAGCAGTACTTC.

This sequence joins TRBV5-1 and TRBJ2-5, with 10 bases identical to TRBD1. The end of the DNA is better explained by TRBJ2-7, so the J call may be wrong. CDR1 and CDR2 from the germline V gene are SGHRS and YFSETQ. The CDR3 spans 15 residues. CDR3 coding DNA: TGCGCCAGCAGCTTGGAAGGGACAGGGGAGGGCGAGCAGTACTTC. Protein: CASSLEGTGEGEQYF.

The chain is built from TRBV9 and TRBJ1-1; 9 nucleotides match TRBD1. This CDR3 comprises 14 residues. With 3 bases clipped from V and 5 bases from J, the junction kept 5 bases outside the gene matches. Per germline, CDR1 SGDLS and CDR2 YYNGEE. CDR3 protein: CASSATGGSTEAFF. The CDR3 DNA reads TGTGCCAGCAGCGCAACAGGGGGCTCAACTGAAGCTTTCTTT.

The chain links TRBV10-3 to TRBJ2-5; 9 bases line up with TRBD1. With 6 bases clipped from V and 6 bases from J, the junction kept 5 bases outside the gene matches. Germline CDR1 and CDR2: ENHRY and SYGVKD. The CDR3 is 13 residues long. The CDR3: CAISKTGGQTQYF. Here the CDR3 DNA reads TGTGCCATCAGCAAGACAGGGGGGCAGACCCAGTACTTC.

This chain links TRBV6-5 with TRBJ1-2; tentative D call: TRBD1 (6 bases). Germline assignment: CDR1 MNHEY and CDR2 SVGAGI. CDR3 length equals 13 residues. The V and J ends lost 3 bases and 5 bases respectively, with 10 bases between them. CDR3 DNA sequence: TGTGCCAGCAGTTATGGGGGGGCTTATGGCTACACCTTC. This encodes CASSYGGAYGYTF.

This clone was detected only a few times. The rearrangement uses TRBV6-1 and TRBJ2-7; possible D gene TRBD2, 5 bases. Germline V gene sequence: CDR1 MNHNS, CDR2 SASEGT. This CDR3 is built from 12 residues. Trimming left V 11 bases short and J 0 bases short, with 11 bases between. The CDR3 DNA reads TGTGCCCTAGCAGTGAGCTCCTACGAGCAGTACTTC. Protein sequence: CALAVSSYEQYF.

This sequence joins TRBV30 and TRBJ1-5; D not certain. The CDR3 spans 15 residues. The germline CDR1 and CDR2 sequences are GTSNPN and SVGIG (reference sequence). Trimming took off 3 bases at V and 3 bases at J, with 15 bases between the two ends. CDR3 loop: CAWSPDGRDNQPQHF. CDR3 sequence (DNA): TGTGCCTGGAGCCCGGACGGGAGGGACAATCAGCCCCAGCATTTT.

The chain couples TRBV29-1 to TRBJ1-2; D gene unclear. CDR1 is SQVTM and CDR2 is ANQGSEA in the germline V gene. This CDR3 is built from 12 residues. Between the trimmed V and J ends, which lost 2 bases and 7 bases, there was a span of 11 bases. The CDR3 DNA follows: TGCAGCGTTGAACAGGAGCTCCCTGGCTACACCTTC. Amino acid sequence: CSVEQELPGYTF.

The genes are TRBV4-2 and TRBJ1-5; D ambiguous. The V gene's germline CDR1 is LGHNA and CDR2 YNFKEQ. This CDR3 comprises 14 residues. V was trimmed by 0 bases and J by 0 bases, leaving 3 bases between them. DNA of the CDR3: TGTGCCAGCAGCCAAGATTCTAGCAATCAGCCCCAGCATTTT. Protein: CASSQDSSNQPQHF.

Concerning this clone itself: Other DNA sequences within the sample encode an identical CDR3. The chain employs TRBV9 and TRBJ2-7; possibly TRBD1 or TRBD2 for D (5 bases each). CDR1 and CDR2 (germline): SGDLS, YYNGEE. The CDR3 spans 12 residues. Between the trimmed V and J ends, which lost 3 bases and 3 bases, there was a span of 7 bases. The CDR3 sequence is CASSGDGYEQYF. The CDR3 bases are TGTGCCAGCAGCGGGGACGGCTACGAGCAGTACTTC.

The CDR3, as DNA: TGCGCCAGCAGCCAAGCGGGTCAGGGGGAGACCCAGTACTTC. It encodes CASSQAGQGETQYF. The chain carries TRBV4-1 and TRBJ2-5, with D possibly matching TRBD1 (6 bases). Looked up from germline, CDR1 is MGHRA and CDR2 is YSYEKL. Trimming removed 1 base at V and 5 bases at J, with 11 bases between. The CDR3 is 14 amino acids.

V and J are TRBV29-1 and TRBJ1-3; D gene uncertain. Germline V CDR1 and CDR2: SQVTM, ANQGSEA. Trimming shortened V by 4 bases and J by 0 bases, and 10 bases separated the two germline ends. This CDR3 comprises 14 residues. The CDR3, as DNA: TGCAGCGTTGGAGACGGAGTCTCTGGAAACACCATATATTTT. Protein: CSVGDGVSGNTIYF.

This chain joins TRBV9 and TRBJ2-5; 7 nucleotides align to TRBD1. CDR1 is SGDLS and CDR2 is YYNGEE in the germline V gene. CDR3 length equals 15 residues. The trim removed 0 bases at V and 2 bases at J, leaving 4 bases unmatched. CDR3 sequence: CASSVEGQTQETQYF. The DNA for the CDR3 is TGTGCCAGCAGCGTAGAGGGACAGACGCAAGAGACCCAGTACTTC.

The rearrangement joins TRBV29-1 to TRBJ2-5; D uncertain. The DNA end is a closer match to TRBJ2-7, so the J assignment may be wrong. Per germline, CDR1 SQVTM and CDR2 ANQGSEA. This CDR3 is 12 amino acids long. CDR3 residues: CSAGPATYEQYF. CDR3 coding DNA: TGCAGCGCCGGGCCAGCTACCTACGAGCAGTACTTC.

Relative to its sample, this clone is medium-sized. The rearrangement joins TRBV6-4 to TRBJ2-1; the match to TRBD1 covers 7 bases. Germline loops: CDR1 MRHNA, CDR2 SNTAGT. The CDR3 consists of 13 residues. V was clipped by 0 bases and J by 8 bases; unmatched bases: 1. CDR3 nucleotides: TGTGCCAGCAGTGACTCCGACAGGGATGAGCAGTTCTTC. Residues: CASSDSDRDEQFF.

The genes are TRBV5-4 and TRBJ1-4; 9 bases align to TRBD1. V shed 4 bases and J 3 bases; nucleotides not matched to a gene: 7. This CDR3 has 16 residues. Germline CDR1 and CDR2: SGHNT and YYREEE (reference sequence). The CDR3: CASSAGQGLANEKLFF. In nucleotides, the CDR3 is TGTGCCAGCAGCGCGGGACAGGGTTTGGCTAATGAAAAACTGTTTTTT.

The chain is built from TRBV7-6 and TRBJ2-2; maybe TRBD2 (5 bases). This CDR3 comprises 14 residues. V lost 5 bases and J lost 5, with 12 bases in between. Germline loops: CDR1 SGHVS, CDR2 FNYEAQ. CDR3 in amino acids: CASSPGGGTGELFF. The CDR3 DNA follows: TGTGCCAGCAGCCCCGGAGGTGGGACCGGGGAGCTGTTTTTT.

This clone is medium-sized within its sample. The CDR3 loop reads CATRAGQINQPQHF. The CDR3 bases are TGTGCCACCAGGGCCGGACAGATCAATCAGCCCCAGCATTTT. The gene calls are TRBV15 and TRBJ1-5; D perhaps matches TRBD1 (6 bases). The V and J ends lost 6 bases and 3 bases respectively, with 12 bases between them. The CDR3 is made up of 14 amino acids. Germline V lookup: CDR1 LNHNV, CDR2 YYDKDF (reference sequence).

The chain is built from TRBV28 and TRBJ2-1; 9 bases are a match to TRBD2. CDR3 length: 17 residues. The V gene's germline CDR1 is MDHEN and CDR2 SYDVKM. V gave up 6 bases and J gave up 3 bases; unmatched junction bases: 12. The CDR3 DNA reads TGTGCCAGCAGGGTCAGCGGGAGGAGGGGATACTACAATGAGCAGTTCTTC. Protein: CASRVSGRRGYYNEQFF.

The chain carries TRBV7-9 and TRBJ1-5, with TRBD1 identical over 7 bases. The V gene's germline CDR1 is SEHNR and CDR2 FQNEAQ (reference sequence). The CDR3 runs 14 residues. V lost 4 bases, J lost 0 bases, and 0 bases stayed unmatched. CDR3 coding DNA: TGTGCCAGCAGCTGGGACAGTAGCAATCAGCCCCAGCATTTT. This encodes CASSWDSSNQPQHF.

CDR3 coding DNA: TGTGCCAGCAGGGGGCGCGACAATGAGCAGTTCTTC. Amino acid sequence: CASRGRDNEQFF. The chain carries TRBV27 and TRBJ2-1, with D tentatively TRBD1 (5 bases). The germline V gene has CDR1 MNHEY and CDR2 SMNVEV (reference sequence). Trimming cost V 6 bases and J 5 bases, with 8 bases left between them. This CDR3 contains 12 residues.

This rearrangement joins TRBV7-3 to TRBJ2-3; 7 nucleotides align to TRBD2. With V trimmed by 0 bases and J by 2 bases, 8 bases remained unmatched. The CDR3 runs to 17 residues. Germline CDR1 SGHTA, CDR2 FQGTGA. The CDR3 reads CASSLTWASGTTDTQYF. The CDR3 DNA reads as TGTGCCAGCAGCTTAACGTGGGCTAGCGGAACCACAGATACGCAGTATTTT.